The text below deals with one T cell receptor (beta chain). Its target is not known. Other DNA sequences from this sample encode an identical CDR3 as well. This record comes from a study of beta chain features in type 1 diabetes. Study results and limitations: Type 1 diabetes patients had TCRB CDR3s that were shorter (moderately but significantly so) in all four CD4+ subsets. Naive, central memory and regulatory TCRB repertoires appeared more similar among patients than healthy donors.

Sequencing targeted expressed TCRB transcripts, as all isolated RNA had been reverse transcribed. Profiling relied on immunoSEQ multiplex PCR, and the TCRdb table lists in-frame clones only, not all of them. The sample yields hundreds of thousands of clones, roughly 13% seen once. V trimming: 2 bases; J trimming: 4 bases; junction bases outside the gene matches: 3. Germline CDR1 GTSNPN, CDR2 SVGIG (reference sequence). The CDR3 is made up of 15 amino acids. The receptor comes from a young man with type 1 diabetes. The chain carries TRBV30 and TRBJ2-1, with 12 bases aligning to TRBD2. The sequenced sample consisted of naive CD4+ T cells from blood. CDR3 sequence (DNA): TGTGCCTGGAGTCGACTAGCGGGAGCGTACAATGAGCAGTTCTTC. Translation: CAWSRLAGAYNEQFF.